This record looks at one T cell receptor beta chain sequence and its context. Its target is unknown. These data come from a study of T cell responses to AZD1222 COVID-19 vaccine. The protocol was immunoSEQ multiplex PCR, while the TCRdb copy is restricted to in-frame clones and leaves out a portion. The table has fewer than 130,000 clones, 90% to 95% seen once. Study-level results: Seropositive status at baseline applied to only five or six AZD1222 recipients.

The source was peripheral blood, collected on day 0 of AZD1222 vaccination. The sequence derives from an adult in good health.

The CDR3: CASVLDRAVRAFF. Written as DNA, the CDR3 is TGTGCCAGTGTTCTGGACAGGGCCGTCAGAGCTTTCTTT. The chain employs TRBV19 and TRBJ1-1, with TRBD1 matching 8 bases. CDR3 length: 13 residues. The germline gives CDR1 LNHDA, CDR2 SQIVND (reference sequence). V lost 8 bases, J lost 10 bases, and 12 bases stayed unmatched.